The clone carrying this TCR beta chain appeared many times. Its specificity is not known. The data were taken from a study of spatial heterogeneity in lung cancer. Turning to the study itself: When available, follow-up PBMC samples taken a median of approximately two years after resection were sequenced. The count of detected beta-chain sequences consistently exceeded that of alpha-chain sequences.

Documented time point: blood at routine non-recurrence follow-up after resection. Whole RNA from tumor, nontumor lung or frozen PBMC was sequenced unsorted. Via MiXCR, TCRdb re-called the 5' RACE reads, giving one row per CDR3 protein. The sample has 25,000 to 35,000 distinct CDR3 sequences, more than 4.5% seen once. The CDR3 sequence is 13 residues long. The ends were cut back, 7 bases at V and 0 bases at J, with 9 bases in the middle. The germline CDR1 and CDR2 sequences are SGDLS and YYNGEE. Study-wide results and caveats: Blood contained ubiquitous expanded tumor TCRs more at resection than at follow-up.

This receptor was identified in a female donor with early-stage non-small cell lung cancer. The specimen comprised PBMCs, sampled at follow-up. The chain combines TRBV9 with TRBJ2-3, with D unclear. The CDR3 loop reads CASALLSTDTQYF. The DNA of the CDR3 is TGTGCCAGCGCACTACTTAGCACAGATACGCAGTATTTT.